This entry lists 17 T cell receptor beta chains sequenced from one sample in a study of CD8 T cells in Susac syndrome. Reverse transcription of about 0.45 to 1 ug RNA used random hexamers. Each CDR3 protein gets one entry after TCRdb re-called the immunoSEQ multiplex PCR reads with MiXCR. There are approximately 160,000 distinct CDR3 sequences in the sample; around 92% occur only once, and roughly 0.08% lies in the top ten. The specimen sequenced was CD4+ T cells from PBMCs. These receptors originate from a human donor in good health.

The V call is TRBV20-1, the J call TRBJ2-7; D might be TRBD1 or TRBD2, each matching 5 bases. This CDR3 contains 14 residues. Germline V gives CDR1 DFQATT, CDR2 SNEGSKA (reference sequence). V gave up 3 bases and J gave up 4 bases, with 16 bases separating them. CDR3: CSARRAGMDYEQYF. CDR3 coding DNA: TGCAGTGCTAGGAGGGCAGGGATGGATTACGAGCAGTACTTC.

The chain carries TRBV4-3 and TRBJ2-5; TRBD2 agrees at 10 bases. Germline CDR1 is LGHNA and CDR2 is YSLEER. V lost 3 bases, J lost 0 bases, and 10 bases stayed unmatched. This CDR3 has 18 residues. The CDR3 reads CASSQEPPSGGYQETQYF. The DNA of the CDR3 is TGCGCCAGCAGCCAGGAACCTCCTAGCGGGGGATACCAAGAGACCCAGTACTTC.

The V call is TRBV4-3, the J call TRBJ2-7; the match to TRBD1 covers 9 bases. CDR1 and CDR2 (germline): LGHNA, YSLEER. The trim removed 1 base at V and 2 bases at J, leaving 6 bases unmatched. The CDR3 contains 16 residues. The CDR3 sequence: CASSQAPGQGTYEQYF. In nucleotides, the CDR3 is TGCGCCAGCAGCCAAGCCCCGGGACAGGGAACCTACGAGCAGTACTTC.

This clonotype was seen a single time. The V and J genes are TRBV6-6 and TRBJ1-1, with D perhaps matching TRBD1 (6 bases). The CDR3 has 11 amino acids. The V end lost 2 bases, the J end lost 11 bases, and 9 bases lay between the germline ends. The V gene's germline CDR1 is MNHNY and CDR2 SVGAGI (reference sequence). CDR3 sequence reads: CASSYGGMAFF. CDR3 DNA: TGTGCCAGCAGTTACGGGGGCATGGCTTTCTTT.

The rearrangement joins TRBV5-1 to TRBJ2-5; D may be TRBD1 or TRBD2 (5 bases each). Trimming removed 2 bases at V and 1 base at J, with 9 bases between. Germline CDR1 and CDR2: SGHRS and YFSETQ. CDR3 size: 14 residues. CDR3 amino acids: CASSFMGTQETQYF. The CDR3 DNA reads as TGCGCCAGCAGCTTCATGGGGACCCAAGAGACCCAGTACTTC.

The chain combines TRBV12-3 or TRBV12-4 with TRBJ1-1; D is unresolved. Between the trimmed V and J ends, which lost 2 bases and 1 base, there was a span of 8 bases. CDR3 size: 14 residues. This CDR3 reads CASSLRQENTEAFF. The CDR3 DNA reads TGTGCCAGCAGTTTAAGGCAGGAGAACACTGAAGCTTTCTTT.

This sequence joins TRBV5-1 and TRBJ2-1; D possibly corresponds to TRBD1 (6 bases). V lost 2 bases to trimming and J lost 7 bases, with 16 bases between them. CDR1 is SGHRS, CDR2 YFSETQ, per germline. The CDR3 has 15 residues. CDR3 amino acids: CASSLAGTRGNEQFF. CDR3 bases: TGCGCCAGCAGCTTAGCCGGGACAAGGGGGAATGAGCAGTTCTTC.

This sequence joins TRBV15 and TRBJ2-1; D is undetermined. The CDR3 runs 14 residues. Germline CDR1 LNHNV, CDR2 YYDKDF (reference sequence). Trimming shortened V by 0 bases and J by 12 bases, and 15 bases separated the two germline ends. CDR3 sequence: CATSRETSPLGQFF. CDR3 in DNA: TGTGCCACCAGCAGAGAGACCAGTCCTTTGGGGCAGTTCTTC.

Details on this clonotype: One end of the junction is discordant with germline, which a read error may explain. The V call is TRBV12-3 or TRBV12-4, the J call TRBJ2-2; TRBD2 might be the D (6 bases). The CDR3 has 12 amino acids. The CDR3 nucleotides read TGTGCCAGCAGATTAGCGGAAAGGGAGCTGTTTTTT. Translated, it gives CASRLAERELFF.

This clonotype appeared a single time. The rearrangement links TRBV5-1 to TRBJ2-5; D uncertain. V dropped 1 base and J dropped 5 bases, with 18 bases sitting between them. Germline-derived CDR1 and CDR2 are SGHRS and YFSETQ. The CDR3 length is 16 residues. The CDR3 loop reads CASSLNSWPSRETQYF. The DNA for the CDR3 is TGCGCCAGCAGCTTGAATAGTTGGCCCTCCCGGGAGACCCAGTACTTC.

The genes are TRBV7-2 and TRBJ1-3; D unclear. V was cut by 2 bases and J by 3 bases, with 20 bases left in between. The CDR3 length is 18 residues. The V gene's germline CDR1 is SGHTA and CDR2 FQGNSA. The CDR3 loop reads CASSLWMGRRFGGNTIYF. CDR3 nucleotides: TGTGCCAGCAGCTTATGGATGGGAAGGCGGTTCGGTGGAAACACCATATATTTT.

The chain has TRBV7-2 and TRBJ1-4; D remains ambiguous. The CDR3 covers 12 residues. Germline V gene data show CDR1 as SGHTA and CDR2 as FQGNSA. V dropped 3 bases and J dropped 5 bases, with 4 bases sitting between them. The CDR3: CASSFFNEKLFF. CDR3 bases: TGTGCCAGCAGCTTCTTCAATGAAAAACTGTTTTTT.

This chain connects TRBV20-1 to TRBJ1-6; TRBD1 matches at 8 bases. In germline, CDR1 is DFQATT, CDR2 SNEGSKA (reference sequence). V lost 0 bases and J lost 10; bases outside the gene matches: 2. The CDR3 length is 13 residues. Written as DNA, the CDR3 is TGCAGTGCTAGAGAGACAGGGGACTCACCCCTCCACTTT. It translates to CSARETGDSPLHF.

Here the CDR3 DNA reads TGTGCCAGCGGGAGCCCCAGTCAGAAAAACATTCAGTACTTC. Protein sequence: CASGSPSQKNIQYF. This rearrangement joins TRBV6-5 to TRBJ2-4, with D possibly being TRBD2 (5 bases). Per germline, CDR1 MNHEY and CDR2 SVGAGI. The CDR3 contains 14 residues. V dropped 8 bases and J dropped 4 bases, with 15 bases sitting between them.

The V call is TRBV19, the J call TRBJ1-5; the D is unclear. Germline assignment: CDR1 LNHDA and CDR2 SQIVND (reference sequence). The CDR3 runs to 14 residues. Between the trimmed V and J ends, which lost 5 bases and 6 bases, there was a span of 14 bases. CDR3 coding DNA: TGTGCCAGTAGTGTCAGAGATAGCGGTCAGCCCCAGCATTTT. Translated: CASSVRDSGQPQHF.

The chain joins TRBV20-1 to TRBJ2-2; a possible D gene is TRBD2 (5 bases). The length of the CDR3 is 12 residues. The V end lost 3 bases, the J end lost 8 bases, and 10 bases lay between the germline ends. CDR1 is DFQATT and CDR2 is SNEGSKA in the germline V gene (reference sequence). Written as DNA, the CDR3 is TGCAGTGCTAGCGAGAGCGGTGGGGAGCTGTTTTTT. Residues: CSASESGGELFF.

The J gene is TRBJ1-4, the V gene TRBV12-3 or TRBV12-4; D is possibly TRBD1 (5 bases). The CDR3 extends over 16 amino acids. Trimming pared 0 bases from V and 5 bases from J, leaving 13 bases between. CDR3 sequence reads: CASSLAWGIGNEKLFF. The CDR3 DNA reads TGTGCCAGCAGTTTAGCGTGGGGGATCGGAAATGAAAAACTGTTTTTT.